A selection of T cell receptor beta chains follows, all from one sample in a study of cytomegalovirus exposure and HLA in healthy donors. The table came from immunoSEQ multiplex PCR; TCRdb's copy has only in-frame clones and leaves some out. This table holds roughly 120,000 clones, around 88% found once. Sequencing was done on a sample of PBMCs. The source of these receptors is a man aged 18 to 29 in good health and CMV-seronegative. Each CDR3 is given with its conserved first and last residue. D genes are given only for firm matches. Clone size, where shown, is once, few, many, or a class for clones that have expanded.

TRBD1	TRBJ2-7	15	TRBV9	.	TGTGCCAGCAGCGAGGGGGTGGGACAGGTCTACGAGCAGTACTTC	CASSEGVGQVYEQYF
TRBD1	TRBJ2-3	15	TRBV11-3	.	TGTGCCAGCAGCCAGAGGACAGGGGGCACAGATACGCAGTATTTT	CASSQRTGGTDTQYF
.	TRBJ1-1	12	TRBV2	.	TGTGCCAGCCAAATCGGGTACACTGAAGCTTTCTTT	CASQIGYTEAFF
TRBD2	TRBJ2-3	14	TRBV14	.	TGTGCCAGCAGCCAAGATCTAGGGATAGCCGGGACTAGTTTT	CASSQDLGIAGTSF
.	TRBJ1-2	10	TRBV6-5	.	TGTGCCAGCAGTTCCCCCCTACTTCTATTC	CASSSPLLLF
.	TRBJ2-7	12	TRBV28	.	TGTGCCAGCAGTTTACGGAGCTACGAGCAGTACTTC	CASSLRSYEQYF
.	TRBJ1-1	12	TRBV5-6	.	TGTGCCAGCAGCTTTAGAGTCTTTGAAGCTTTCTTT	CASSFRVFEAFF
.	TRBJ1-1	13	TRBV29-1	.	TGCAGCGTGTTCCGGGACAAGTACACTGAAGCTTTCTTT	CSVFRDKYTEAFF
TRBD1	TRBJ2-7	15	TRBV18	.	TGTGCCAGCTCACCTGTAACCGGGACAGCCTACGAGCAGTACTTC	CASSPVTGTAYEQYF
.	TRBJ2-7	12	TRBV6-5	.	TGTGCCAGCACCGAACCCACGGGCGAGCAGTACTTC	CASTEPTGEQYF
TRBD1	TRBJ2-2	16	TRBV15	.	TGTGCCACCAGCATCGACAGGGGGATGAACACCGGGGAGCTGTTTTTT	CATSIDRGMNTGELFF
.	TRBJ1-4	15	TRBV5-6	.	TGTGCCAGCAGCCGGATGGGGGCCACTAATGAAAAACTGTTTTTT	CASSRMGATNEKLFF
.	TRBJ1-4	14	TRBV5-1	.	TGCGCCAGCAGACAGGGACCGAATTTTGAAAAACTGTTTTTT	CASRQGPNFEKLFF
.	TRBJ2-1	15	TRBV5-1	.	TGCGCCAGCAGCTGGTATAGGACTACTCACAATGAGCAGTTCTTC	CASSWYRTTHNEQFF
TRBD1	TRBJ2-1	18	TRBV27	.	TGTGCCAGCAGCCGGACCGCCGGGACAGGCAACTGGTACAATGAGCAGTTCTTC	CASSRTAGTGNWYNEQFF
.	TRBJ1-2	13	TRBV5-1	.	TGCGCCAGCAGCTTGGGCAGGGTGAGGGGCTACACCTTC	CASSLGRVRGYTF
TRBD1	TRBJ2-5	12	TRBV29-1	.	TGCAGCGTTAAACAGGGGATAGAGACCCAGTACTTC	CSVKQGIETQYF
TRBD1	TRBJ2-7	15	TRBV11-2	many	TGTGCCAGCAGCCAGACAGGGGGGCTTGTCTACGAGCAGTACTTC	CASSQTGGLVYEQYF
TRBD1	TRBJ1-3	15	TRBV27	.	TGTGCCAGCAGACAGGGGGCGACGACTGGAAACACCATATATTTT	CASRQGATTGNTIYF
TRBD2	TRBJ2-7	15	TRBV7-8	once	TGTGCCAGCAGTTCTGTCAAGACTAGCTTCCACGAGCAGTACTTC	CASSSVKTSFHEQYF
TRBD1	TRBJ1-4	14	TRBV2	.	TGTGCCAGCAGAATAACAGGGGCGGGTGAAAAACTGTTTTTT	CASRITGAGEKLFF
.	TRBJ1-1	12	TRBV11-2	.	TGTGCCAGCTTGGTGAGGAACACTGAAGCTTTCTTT	CASLVRNTEAFF
.	TRBJ1-5	12	TRBV28	.	TGTGCCAGCCACACGCCGAACCAGCCCCAGCATTTT	CASHTPNQPQHF
.	TRBJ1-4	18	TRBV11-2	.	TGTGCCAGCAGCTCGCCCACCCGAAGGACAGCCATTAATGAAAAACTGTTTTTT	CASSSPTRRTAINEKLFF
.	TRBJ1-4	13	TRBV19	.	TGTGCCAGTAGTCCCCGGACAGCCGAAAAACTGTTTTTT	CASSPRTAEKLFF
.	TRBJ2-5	14	TRBV11-2	.	TGTGCCAGCAGCTCGAGGGGGAGGGTTGAGACCCAGTACTTC	CASSSRGRVETQYF
.	TRBJ2-1	16	TRBV5-1	.	TGCGCCAGCAGCTTACGTCGGGAGTCCCGGGTGGGTGAGCAGTTCTTC	CASSLRRESRVGEQFF
TRBD2	TRBJ2-7	15	TRBV28	once	TGTGCCAGCAGTTTAGACGCGGGAGGGCCCCAAGAGCAGTACTTC	CASSLDAGGPQEQYF
.	TRBJ2-7	15	TRBV14	.	TGTGCCAGCAGCCAAGATAGGCGACAGGAGTACGAGCAGTACTTC	CASSQDRRQEYEQYF
.	TRBJ2-3	13	TRBV27	.	TGTGCCAGCAGTTTATCACGCGCAGATACGCAGTATTTT	CASSLSRADTQYF
TRBD1	TRBJ2-2	17	TRBV19	.	TGTGCCAGTCAACCGAGGACAGGGGGTTTAGTCACCGGGGAGCTGTTTTTT	CASQPRTGGLVTGELFF
TRBD1	TRBJ1-2	15	TRBV5-8	once	TGTGCCAGCAGCCACGGTGAGACAGGGGGCTATGGCTACACCTTC	CASSHGETGGYGYTF
.	TRBJ2-5	14	TRBV5-1	.	TGCGCCAGCAGCTTGGTAGGACAACAAGAGACCCAGTACTTC	CASSLVGQQETQYF
TRBD2	TRBJ2-1	14	TRBV27	.	TGTGCCAGCACTAGCGGGAGCTCCTACAATGAGCAGTTCTTC	CASTSGSSYNEQFF
TRBD2	TRBJ2-3	19	TRBV5-6	.	TGTGCCAGCAGCTTGGGGTTACTAGCGGGAGGGAAAAGCACAGATACGCAGTATTTT	CASSLGLLAGGKSTDTQYF
.	TRBJ1-5	18	TRBV27	.	TGTGCCAGCAGACGCGGGACTTCGTGGCTGGGGGGAGATCAGCCCCAGCATTTT	CASRRGTSWLGGDQPQHF
TRBD1	TRBJ2-7	15	TRBV10-3	.	TGTGCCATCAGTGACGCCGGGACAGGGTCCTACGAGCAGTACTTC	CAISDAGTGSYEQYF
.	TRBJ2-3	12	TRBV30	.	TGTGCCTGGAGCGCGAGCACAGATACGCAGTATTTT	CAWSASTDTQYF
TRBD2	TRBJ2-1	14	TRBV7-2	.	TGTGCCAGCAGATTAGCGGGAGCCTACAATGAGCAGTTCTTC	CASRLAGAYNEQFF
.	TRBJ1-5	16	TRBV27	.	TGTGCCAGCAGTACCACCTTCGACAGCTTAGGTCAGCCCCAGCATTTT	CASSTTFDSLGQPQHF
.	TRBJ1-2	15	TRBV7-9	.	TGTGCCAGCAGCTTAGCGGGGACATCTGCCTCTGGCTACACCTTC	CASSLAGTSASGYTF
TRBD1	TRBJ2-7	15	TRBV5-1	.	TGCGCCAGCAGCTCTACATGGGACAGATCCTACGAGCAGTACTTC	CASSSTWDRSYEQYF
TRBD2	TRBJ2-1	17	TRBV11-1	.	TGTGCCAGCAGCTCTCCCGTGACTAGCGGGAAAAACAATGAGCAGTTCTTC	CASSSPVTSGKNNEQFF
.	TRBJ1-1	13	TRBV19	.	TGTGCCAGTAGTAACACAGGGAACACTGAAGCTTTCTTT	CASSNTGNTEAFF